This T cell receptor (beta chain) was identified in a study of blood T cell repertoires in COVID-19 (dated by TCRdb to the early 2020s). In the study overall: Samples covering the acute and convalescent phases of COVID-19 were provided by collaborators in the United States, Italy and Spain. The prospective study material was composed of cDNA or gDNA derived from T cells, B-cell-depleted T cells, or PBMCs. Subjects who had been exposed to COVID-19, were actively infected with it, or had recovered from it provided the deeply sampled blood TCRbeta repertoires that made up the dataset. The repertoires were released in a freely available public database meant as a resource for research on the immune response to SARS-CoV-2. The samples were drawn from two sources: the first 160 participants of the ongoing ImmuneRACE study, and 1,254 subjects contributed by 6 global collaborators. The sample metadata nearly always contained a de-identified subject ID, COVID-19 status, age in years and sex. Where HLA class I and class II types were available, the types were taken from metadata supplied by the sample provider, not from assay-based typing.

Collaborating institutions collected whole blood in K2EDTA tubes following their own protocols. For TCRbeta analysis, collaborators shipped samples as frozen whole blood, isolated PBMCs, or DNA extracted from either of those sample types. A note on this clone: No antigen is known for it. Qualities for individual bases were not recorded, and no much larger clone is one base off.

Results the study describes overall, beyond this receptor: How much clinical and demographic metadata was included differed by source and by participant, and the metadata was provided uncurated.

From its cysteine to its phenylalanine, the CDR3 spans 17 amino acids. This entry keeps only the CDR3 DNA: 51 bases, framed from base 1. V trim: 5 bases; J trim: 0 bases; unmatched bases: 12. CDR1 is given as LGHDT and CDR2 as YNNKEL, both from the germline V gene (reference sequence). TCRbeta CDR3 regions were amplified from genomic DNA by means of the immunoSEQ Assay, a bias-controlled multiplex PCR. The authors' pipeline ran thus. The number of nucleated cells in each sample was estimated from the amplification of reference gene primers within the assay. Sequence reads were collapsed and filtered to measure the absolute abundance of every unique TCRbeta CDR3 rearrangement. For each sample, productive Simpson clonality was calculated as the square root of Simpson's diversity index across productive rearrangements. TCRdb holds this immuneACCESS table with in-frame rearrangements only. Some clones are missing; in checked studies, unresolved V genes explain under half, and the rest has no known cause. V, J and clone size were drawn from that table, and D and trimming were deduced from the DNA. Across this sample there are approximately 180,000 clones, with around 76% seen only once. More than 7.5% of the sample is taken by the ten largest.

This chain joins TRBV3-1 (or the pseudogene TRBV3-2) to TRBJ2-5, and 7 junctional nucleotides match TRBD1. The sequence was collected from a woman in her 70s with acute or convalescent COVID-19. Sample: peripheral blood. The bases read TGTGCCAGCAGCTCCAGGGGGTCCAATACCTACCAAGAGACCCAGTACTTC. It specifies CASSSRGSNTYQETQYF.